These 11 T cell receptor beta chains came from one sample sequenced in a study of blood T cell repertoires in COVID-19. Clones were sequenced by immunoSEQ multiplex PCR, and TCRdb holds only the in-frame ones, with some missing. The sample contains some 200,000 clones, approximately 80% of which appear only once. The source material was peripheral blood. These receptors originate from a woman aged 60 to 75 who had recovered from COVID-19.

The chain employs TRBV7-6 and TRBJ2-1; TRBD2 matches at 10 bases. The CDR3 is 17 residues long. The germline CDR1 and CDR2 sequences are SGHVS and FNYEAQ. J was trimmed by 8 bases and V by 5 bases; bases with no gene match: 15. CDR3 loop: CASSTPFRAGGLHEQFF. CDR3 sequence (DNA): TGTGCCAGCAGCACCCCCTTTAGAGCGGGGGGGCTCCATGAGCAGTTCTTC.

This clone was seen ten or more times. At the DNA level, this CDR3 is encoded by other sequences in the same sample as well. The CDR3 region is CASSRDRSTDTQYF. The CDR3 DNA sequence: TGCGCCAGCAGTAGGGACAGGAGCACAGATACGCAGTATTTT. The gene calls are TRBV5-1 and TRBJ2-3; TRBD1 matches 8 bases. The CDR3 loop spans 14 amino acids. Germline trimming cut 5 bases from V and 0 bases from J; bases unmatched to any gene: 2. Per the germline V gene, CDR1 is SGHRS and CDR2 is YFSETQ.

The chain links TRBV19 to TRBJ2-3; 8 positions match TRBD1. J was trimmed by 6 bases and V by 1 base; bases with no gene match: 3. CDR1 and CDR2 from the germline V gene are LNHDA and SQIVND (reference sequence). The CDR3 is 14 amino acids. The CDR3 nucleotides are TGTGCCAGTAGTATAGCCAGGGGGCGGGATACGCAGTATTTT. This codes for CASSIARGRDTQYF.

This CDR3 is CASSVAMAVNEQFF. Written as DNA, the CDR3 is TGTGCCAGCAGCGTAGCCATGGCGGTCAATGAGCAGTTCTTC. V and J are TRBV9 and TRBJ2-1; D gene ambiguous. V was cut by 0 bases and J by 6 bases, with 10 bases left in between. This CDR3 has 14 amino acids. CDR1 is SGDLS and CDR2 is YYNGEE in the germline V gene. Full variable domain (rest looked up from reference TRBV9 and TRBJ2-1): DSGVTQTPKHLITATGQRVTLRCSPRSGDLSVYWYQQSLDQGLQFLIQYYNGEERAKGNILERFSAQQFPDLHSELNLSSLELGDSALYFCASSVAMAVNEQFFGPGTRLTVL.

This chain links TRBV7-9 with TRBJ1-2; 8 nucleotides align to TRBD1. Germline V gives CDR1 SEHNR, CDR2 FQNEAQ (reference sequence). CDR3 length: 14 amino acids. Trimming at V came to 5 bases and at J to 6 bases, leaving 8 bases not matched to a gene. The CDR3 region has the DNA TGTGCCAGCAGCAAAGGACAGGGTCACCATGGCTACACCTTC. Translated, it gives CASSKGQGHHGYTF.

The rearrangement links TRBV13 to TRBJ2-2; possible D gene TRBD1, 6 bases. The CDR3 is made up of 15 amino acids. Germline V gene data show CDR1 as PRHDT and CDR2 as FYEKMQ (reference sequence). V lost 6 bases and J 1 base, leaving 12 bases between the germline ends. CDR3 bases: TGTGCCAGCAGGGGCCGGACAGAGAACACCGGGGAGCTGTTTTTT. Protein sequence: CASRGRTENTGELFF.

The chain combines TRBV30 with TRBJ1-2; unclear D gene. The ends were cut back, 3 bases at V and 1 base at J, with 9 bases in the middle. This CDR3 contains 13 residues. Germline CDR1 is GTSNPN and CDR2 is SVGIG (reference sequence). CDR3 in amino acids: CAWRVGLNYGYTF. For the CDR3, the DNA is TGTGCCTGGAGAGTAGGACTTAACTATGGCTACACCTTC.

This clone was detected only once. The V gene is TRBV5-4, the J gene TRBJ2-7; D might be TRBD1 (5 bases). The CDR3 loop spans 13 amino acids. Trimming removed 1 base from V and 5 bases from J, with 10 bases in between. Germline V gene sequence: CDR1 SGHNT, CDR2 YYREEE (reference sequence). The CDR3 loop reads CASSLSQGHEQYF. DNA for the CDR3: TGTGCCAGCAGCTTGAGTCAGGGCCACGAGCAGTACTTC.

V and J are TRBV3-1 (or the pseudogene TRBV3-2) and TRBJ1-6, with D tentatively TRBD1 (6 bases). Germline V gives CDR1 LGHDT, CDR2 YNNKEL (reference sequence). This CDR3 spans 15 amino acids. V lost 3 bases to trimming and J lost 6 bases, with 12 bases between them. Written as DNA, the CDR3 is TGTGCCAGCAGCCAGGGGGGGCACTCTAATTCACCCCTCCACTTT. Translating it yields CASSQGGHSNSPLHF.

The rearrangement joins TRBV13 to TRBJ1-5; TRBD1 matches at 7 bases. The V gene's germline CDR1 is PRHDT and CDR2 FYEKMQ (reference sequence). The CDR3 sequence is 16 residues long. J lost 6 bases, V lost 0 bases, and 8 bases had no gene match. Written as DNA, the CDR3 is TGTGCCAGCAGCTTAGGCGGACCCTCAGGGGGTCAGCCCCAGCATTTT. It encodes CASSLGGPSGGQPQHF.

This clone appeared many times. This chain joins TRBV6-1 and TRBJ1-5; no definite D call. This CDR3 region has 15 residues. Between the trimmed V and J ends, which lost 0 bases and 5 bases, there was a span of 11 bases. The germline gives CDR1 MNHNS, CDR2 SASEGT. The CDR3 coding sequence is TGTGCCAGCAGTGAAGCGCTGAGGATGGATCAGCCCCAGCATTTT. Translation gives CASSEALRMDQPQHF.